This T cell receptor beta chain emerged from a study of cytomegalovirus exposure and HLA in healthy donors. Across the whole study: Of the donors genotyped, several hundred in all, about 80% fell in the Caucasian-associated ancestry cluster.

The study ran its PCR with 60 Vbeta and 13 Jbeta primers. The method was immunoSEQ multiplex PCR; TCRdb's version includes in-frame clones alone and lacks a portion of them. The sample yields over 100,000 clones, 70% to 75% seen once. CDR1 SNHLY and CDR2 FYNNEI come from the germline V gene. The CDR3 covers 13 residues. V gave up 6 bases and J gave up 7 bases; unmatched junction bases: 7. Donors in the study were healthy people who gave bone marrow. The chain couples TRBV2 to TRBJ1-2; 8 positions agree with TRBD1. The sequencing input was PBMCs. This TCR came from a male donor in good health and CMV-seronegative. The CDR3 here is CASSIGTGFGYTF. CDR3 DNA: TGTGCCAGCAGCATCGGGACAGGTTTTGGCTACACCTTC.